This TCR beta chain was documented in a study of high-grade serous ovarian cancer treatment subgroups. This CDR3 comprises 15 residues. CDR1 ENHRY and CDR2 SYGVKD come from the germline V gene. The ends were cut back, 3 bases at V and 2 bases at J, with 14 bases in the middle. Sequencing was performed with immunoSEQ multiplex PCR; in TCRdb, only in-frame clones are kept and a portion is missing. The table has about 36,000 clones, roughly three quarters seen once. Tumor samples were obtained before definitive surgery or chemotherapy. Sequencing used tumor tissue. This rearrangement joins TRBV10-3 to TRBJ2-7; TRBD1 or TRBD2 may be the D gene (5 bases each). The TCR was taken from a human donor with high-grade serous ovarian cancer. The CDR3 here is CAISDEGREPYEQYF. The CDR3 nucleotides are TGTGCCATCAGTGATGAGGGCAGGGAACCCTACGAGCAGTACTTC.